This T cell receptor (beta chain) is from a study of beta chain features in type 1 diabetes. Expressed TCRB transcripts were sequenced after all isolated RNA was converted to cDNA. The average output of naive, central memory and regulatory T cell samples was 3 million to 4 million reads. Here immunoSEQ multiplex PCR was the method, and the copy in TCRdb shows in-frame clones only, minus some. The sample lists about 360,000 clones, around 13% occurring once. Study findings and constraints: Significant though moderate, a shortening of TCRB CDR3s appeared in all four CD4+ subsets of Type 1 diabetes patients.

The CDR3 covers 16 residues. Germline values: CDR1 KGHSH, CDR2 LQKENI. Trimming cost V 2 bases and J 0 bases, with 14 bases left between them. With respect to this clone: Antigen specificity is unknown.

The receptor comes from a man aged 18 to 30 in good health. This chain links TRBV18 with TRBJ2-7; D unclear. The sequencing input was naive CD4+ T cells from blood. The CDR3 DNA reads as TGTGCCAGCTCACCAACATCCCCTTCGATCTCCTACGAGCAGTACTTC. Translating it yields CASSPTSPSISYEQYF. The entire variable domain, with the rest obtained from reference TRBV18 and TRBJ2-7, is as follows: NAGVMQNPRHLVRRRGQEARLRCSPMKGHSHVYWYRQLPEEGLKFMVYLQKENIIDESGMPKERFSAEFPKEGPSILRIQQVVRGDSAAYFCASSPTSPSISYEQYFGPGTRLTVT.